A single T cell receptor beta chain is shown here with its context. Its antigen is undetermined. Per the germline V gene, CDR1 is MNHNY and CDR2 is SVGAGI (reference sequence). The CDR3 sequence is 18 residues long. Trimming took off 5 bases at V and 0 bases at J, with 23 bases between the two ends. The source of the sample is a study of persistence of HIV-infected CD4 T cells. The libraries were made with immunoSEQ version 4 in survey mode. Libraries were prepared by immunoSEQ multiplex PCR; TCRdb keeps only in-frame clonotypes and omits some of them. The table records about 40,000 clones, about 84% of them present only once. Cells were stimulated with overlapping HIV-1 Gag 15-mer peptides. CD40L/CD69 double-negative CD45RO-high memory CD4+ T cells were collected.

Sequences were derived from CD4+ T cells sorted from PBMCs after approximately 20-hour stimulation, sampled from a patient who received antiretroviral therapy. The receptor was derived from an adult man with HIV who was CMV-seropositive. The V call is TRBV6-6, the J call TRBJ2-7, with a weak D call TRBD2 (6 bases). CDR3 loop: CASSPGRPGGVGSYEQYF. The CDR3 DNA sequence: TGTGCCAGCAGTCCAGGTCGCCCAGGAGGGGTCGGCTCCTACGAGCAGTACTTC.